What follows is one T cell receptor (beta chain) and its context. PCR amplification relied on 60 Vbeta primers (plus 13 Jbeta primers). The table came from immunoSEQ multiplex PCR; TCRdb's copy has only in-frame clones and leaves some out. The sample shows roughly 87,000 clones, 65% to 80% of them seen only once. This sample stems from a study of cytomegalovirus exposure and HLA in healthy donors. Study as a whole: Earlier, 95 million to 140 million unique TCR beta sequences were recovered from approximately 200 million T cells by an analysis.

Trimming pared 6 bases from V and 3 bases from J, leaving 21 bases between. CDR3 length: 16 amino acids. Per the germline V gene, CDR1 is LNHDA and CDR2 is SQIVND (reference sequence). The receptor comes from a man between 60 and 70 years old in good health and CMV-seronegative. Sequencing input: PBMCs. The chain uses TRBV19 and TRBJ2-7; weak D call: TRBD2 (6 bases). The CDR3: CASRKSGGTADYEQYF. The CDR3 DNA is TGTGCCAGTAGGAAAAGTGGAGGGACCGCGGACTACGAGCAGTACTTC.